The count of the clone carrying this T cell receptor (beta chain) is one. These data belong to a study of T cell responses to AZD1222 COVID-19 vaccine. TCRdb's copy holds only in-frame clones and misses some; the assay was immunoSEQ multiplex PCR. Seen here are fewer than 300,000 clones, 80% to 95% observed once, and the top ten hold around 0.5%. This CDR3 spans 13 amino acids. Germline lookup yields CDR1 ENHRY and CDR2 SYGVKD. The V and J ends lost 11 bases and 5 bases, in that order; junction bases with no gene match: 10. The chain couples TRBV10-3 to TRBJ2-7; 9 positions agree with TRBD1. The sequenced sample was peripheral blood, obtained on day 0 of AZD1222 vaccination. This receptor was obtained from an adult in good health. The CDR3 nucleotides are TGTGCCGCGGCCGGGACAGGGAAAGACGAGCAGTACTTC. Amino acids: CAAAGTGKDEQYF.